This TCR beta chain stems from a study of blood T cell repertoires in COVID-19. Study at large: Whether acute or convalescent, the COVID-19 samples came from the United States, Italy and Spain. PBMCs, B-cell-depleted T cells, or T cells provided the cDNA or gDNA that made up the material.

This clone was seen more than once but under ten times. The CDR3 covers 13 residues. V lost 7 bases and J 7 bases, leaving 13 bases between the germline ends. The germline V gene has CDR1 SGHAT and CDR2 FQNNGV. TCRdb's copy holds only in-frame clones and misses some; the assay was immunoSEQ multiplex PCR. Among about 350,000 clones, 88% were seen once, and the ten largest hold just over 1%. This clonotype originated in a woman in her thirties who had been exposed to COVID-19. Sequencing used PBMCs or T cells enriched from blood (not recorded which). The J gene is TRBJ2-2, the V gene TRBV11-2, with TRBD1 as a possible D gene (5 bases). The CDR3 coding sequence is TGTGCCAGCACCCGGATTAGGGGCGGGGAGCTGTTTTTT. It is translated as CASTRIRGGELFF.